The 9 T cell receptor beta chains reported below all come from one sample, sequenced in a study of T-cell reconstitution after alpha-beta-depleted transplantation in children. It was with unique molecular identifiers that the TCRbeta library was prepared. TCRdb passed the PCR reads through MiXCR, listing each CDR3 protein once. Of 500,000 to 600,000 distinct CDR3 sequences listed, approximately 32% are singletons. Specimen: PBMCs from the stem cell graft donor, collected from the stem cell graft. Receptor source: a human donor who donated a stem cell graft to a child with aplastic anemia.

This clonotype came up a few times. The chain employs TRBV27 and TRBJ2-7, with 10 bases fitting TRBD2. V shed 6 bases and J 4 bases; nucleotides not matched to a gene: 18. Germline CDR1 and CDR2: MNHEY and SMNVEV (reference sequence). The CDR3 totals 18 residues. CDR3 sequence: CASSRLAGALKGRYEQYF. The DNA of the CDR3 is TGTGCCAGCAGCCGCCTAGCGGGAGCGCTAAAAGGCAGGTACGAGCAGTACTTC.

The genes are TRBV5-1 and TRBJ1-2, with D unresolved. Germline lookup yields CDR1 SGHRS and CDR2 YFSETQ. V dropped 1 base and J dropped 2 bases, with 6 bases sitting between them. The CDR3 contains 13 residues. CDR3 coding DNA: TGCGCCAGCAGCTTGAACGGCAACTATGGCTACACCTTC. Translating it yields CASSLNGNYGYTF.

The J gene is TRBJ2-2, the V gene TRBV7-2; 9 bases fit TRBD1. V shed 6 bases, J shed 5 bases, and the junction held 7 bases outside the gene matches. Germline-derived CDR1 and CDR2 are SGHTA and FQGNSA. The CDR3 is made up of 15 amino acids. The CDR3, as DNA: TGTGCCAGCAGGATGACAGGGGGTCGGACCGGGGAGCTGTTTTTT. It specifies CASRMTGGRTGELFF. Based on the CDR3 plus reference TRBV7-2 and TRBJ2-2, the full variable domain is GAGVSQSPSNKVTEKGKDVELRCDPISGHTALYWYRQSLGQGLEFLIYFQGNSAPDKSGLPSDRFSAERTGGSVSTLTIQRTQQEDSAVYLCASRMTGGRTGELFFGEGSRLTVL.

This clonotype was observed a few times. In DNA, the CDR3 is TGTGCCACTCCTACCACGGACGGGAACACTGAAGCTTTCTTT. This translates into CATPTTDGNTEAFF. The rearrangement uses TRBV6-1 and TRBJ1-1; D ambiguous. CDR3 length: 14 amino acids. V lost 10 bases and J 1 base, leaving 16 bases between the germline ends. Germline CDR1 is MNHNS and CDR2 is SASEGT.

The V and J genes are TRBV7-2 and TRBJ1-6, with D hard to call. Germline CDR1 is SGHTA and CDR2 is FQGNSA. V gave up 0 bases and J gave up 10 bases, with 7 bases separating them. The CDR3 has 13 residues. CDR3 bases: TGTGCCAGCAGCTTAGCAAACGAATCACCCCTCCACTTT. Protein product: CASSLANESPLHF.

The chain joins TRBV29-1 to TRBJ2-2; D is undetermined. The V and J ends lost 4 bases and 1 base respectively, with 7 bases between them. The CDR3 has 13 amino acids. Germline CDR1 is SQVTM and CDR2 is ANQGSEA. As DNA, the CDR3 is TGCAGCGTTGCCGAGGAGAACACCGGGGAGCTGTTTTTT. As protein: CSVAEENTGELFF.

Only a few counts were recorded for this clonotype. The chain combines TRBV4-3 with TRBJ2-1; 11 positions agree with TRBD1. Germline values: CDR1 LGHNA, CDR2 YSLEER. V lost 4 bases, J lost 8 bases, and 10 bases stayed unmatched. This CDR3 comprises 16 residues. The CDR3 bases are TGCGCCAGCAGCCTCGCCTGGGACAGGGGGTTCTATGAGCAGTTCTTC. It is translated as CASSLAWDRGFYEQFF.

This clonotype was found a few times. The V gene is TRBV20-1, the J gene TRBJ2-5, with 9 positions matching TRBD1. Trimming cost V 5 bases and J 4 bases; bases outside gene matches: 11. The CDR3 runs to 15 residues. Germline V gives CDR1 DFQATT, CDR2 SNEGSKA (reference sequence). The CDR3 loop reads CSAQAGGTGRETQYF. CDR3 sequence (DNA): TGCAGTGCTCAAGCGGGTGGGACAGGGAGAGAGACCCAGTACTTC.

There are a few counts of this clonotype. The germline gene is not matched at one end of the junction; a read error may be the cause. The chain employs TRBV5-1 and TRBJ1-2, with a tentative D call TRBD1 (5 bases). The CDR3 consists of 14 residues. The germline V gene has CDR1 SGHRS and CDR2 YFSETQ. CDR3 sequence: CASSSRGRNDGYTF. The CDR3 nucleotides are TGCGCCAGCAGCTCGCGGGGCCGTAACGATGGCTACACCTTC. Based on the CDR3 plus reference TRBV5-1 and TRBJ1-2, the full variable domain is KAGVTQTPRYLIKTRGQQVTLSCSPISGHRSVSWYQQTPGQGLQFLFEYFSETQRNKGNFPGRFSGRQFSNSRSEMNVSTLELGDSALYLCASSSRGRNDGYTFGSGTRLTVV.